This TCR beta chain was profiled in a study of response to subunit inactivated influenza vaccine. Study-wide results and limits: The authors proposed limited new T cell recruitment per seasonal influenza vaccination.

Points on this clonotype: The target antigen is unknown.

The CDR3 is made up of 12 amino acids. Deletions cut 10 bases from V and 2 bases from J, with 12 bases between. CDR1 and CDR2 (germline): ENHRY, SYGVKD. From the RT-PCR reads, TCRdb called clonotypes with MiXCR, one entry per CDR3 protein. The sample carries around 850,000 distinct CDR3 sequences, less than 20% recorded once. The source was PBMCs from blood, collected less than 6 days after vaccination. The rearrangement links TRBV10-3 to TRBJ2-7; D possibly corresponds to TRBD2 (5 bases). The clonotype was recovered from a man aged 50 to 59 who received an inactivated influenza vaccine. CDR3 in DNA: TGTGCCACCATGGACGGGACCTACGAGCAGTACTTC. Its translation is CATMDGTYEQYF.